The T cell receptor (beta chain) under discussion was sequenced for a study of shared clonotypes between healthy human individuals. Sequencing used immunoSEQ multiplex PCR; TCRdb keeps in-frame clones, though not all of them. The sample has over a million clones, roughly 96% seen once. Sequenced material: naive CD4+ T cells sorted from blood. Subset indicated: CD45RA+ positively selected. The receptor comes from a man aged 30-40 years in good health.

The CDR3 nucleotides are TGCGCCAGCAGCCAAGATTTCTTCGGGACTAGGGGCCACAATGAGCAGTTCTTC. This sequence encodes CASSQDFFGTRGHNEQFF. The rearrangement links TRBV4-1 to TRBJ2-1; 8 bases fit TRBD2. Looked up from germline, CDR1 is MGHRA and CDR2 is YSYEKL. The V and J ends lost 0 bases and 5 bases, in that order; junction bases with no gene match: 12. The CDR3 runs 18 residues.